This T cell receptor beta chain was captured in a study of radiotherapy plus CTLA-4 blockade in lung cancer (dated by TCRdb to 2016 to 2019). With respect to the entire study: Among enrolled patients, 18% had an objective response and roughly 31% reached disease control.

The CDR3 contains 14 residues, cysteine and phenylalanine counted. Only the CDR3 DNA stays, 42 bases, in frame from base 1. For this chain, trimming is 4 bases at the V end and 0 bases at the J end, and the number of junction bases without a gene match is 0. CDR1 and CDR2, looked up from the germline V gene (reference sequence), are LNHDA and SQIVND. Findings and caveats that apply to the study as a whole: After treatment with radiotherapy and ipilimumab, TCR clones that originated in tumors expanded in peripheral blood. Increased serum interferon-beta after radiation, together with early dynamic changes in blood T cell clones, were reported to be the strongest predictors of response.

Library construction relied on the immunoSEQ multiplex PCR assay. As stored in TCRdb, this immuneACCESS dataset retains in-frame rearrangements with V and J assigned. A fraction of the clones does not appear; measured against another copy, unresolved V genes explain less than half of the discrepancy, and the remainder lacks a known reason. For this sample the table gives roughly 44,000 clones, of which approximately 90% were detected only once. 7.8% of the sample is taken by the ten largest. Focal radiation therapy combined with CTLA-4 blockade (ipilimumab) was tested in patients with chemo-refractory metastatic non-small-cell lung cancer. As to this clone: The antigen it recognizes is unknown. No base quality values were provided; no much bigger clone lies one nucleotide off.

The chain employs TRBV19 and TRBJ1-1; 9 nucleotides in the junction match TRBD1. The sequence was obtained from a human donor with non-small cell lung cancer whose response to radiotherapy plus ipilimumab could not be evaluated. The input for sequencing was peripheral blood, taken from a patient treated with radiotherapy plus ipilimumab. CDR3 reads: CASSRDRVNTEAFF. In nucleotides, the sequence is TGTGCCAGTAGTAGGGACAGGGTGAACACTGAAGCTTTCTTT.